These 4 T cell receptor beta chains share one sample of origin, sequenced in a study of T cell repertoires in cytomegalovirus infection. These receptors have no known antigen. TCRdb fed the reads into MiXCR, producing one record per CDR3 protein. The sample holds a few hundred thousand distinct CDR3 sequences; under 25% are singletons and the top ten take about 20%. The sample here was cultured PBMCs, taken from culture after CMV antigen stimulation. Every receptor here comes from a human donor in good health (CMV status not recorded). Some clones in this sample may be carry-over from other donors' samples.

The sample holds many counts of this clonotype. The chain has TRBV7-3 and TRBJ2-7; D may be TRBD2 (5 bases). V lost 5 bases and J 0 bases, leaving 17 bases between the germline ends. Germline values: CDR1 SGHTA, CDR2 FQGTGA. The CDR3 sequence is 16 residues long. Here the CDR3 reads CASSPTSVGGSYEQYF. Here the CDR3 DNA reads TGTGCCAGCAGCCCTACCTCCGTCGGAGGCTCCTACGAGCAGTACTTC.

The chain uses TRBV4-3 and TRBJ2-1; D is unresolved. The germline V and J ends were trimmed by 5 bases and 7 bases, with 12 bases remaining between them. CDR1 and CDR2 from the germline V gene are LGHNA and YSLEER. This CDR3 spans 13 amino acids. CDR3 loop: CASSAPLTNEQFF. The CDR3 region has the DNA TGCGCCAGCAGCGCGCCGTTAACTAATGAGCAGTTCTTC.

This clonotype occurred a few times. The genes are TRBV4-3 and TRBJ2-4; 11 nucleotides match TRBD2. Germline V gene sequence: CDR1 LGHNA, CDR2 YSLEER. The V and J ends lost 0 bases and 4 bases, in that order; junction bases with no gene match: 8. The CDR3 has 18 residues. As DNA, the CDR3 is TGCGCCAGCAGCCAAGATAGGGAGGGACTAGCGGAGAAAAACATTCAGTACTTC. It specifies CASSQDREGLAEKNIQYF.

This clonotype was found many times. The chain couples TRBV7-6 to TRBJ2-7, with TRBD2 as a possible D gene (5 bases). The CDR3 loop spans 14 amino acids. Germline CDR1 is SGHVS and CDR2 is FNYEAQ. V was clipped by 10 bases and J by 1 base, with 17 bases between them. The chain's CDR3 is CATSRPGTSYEQYF. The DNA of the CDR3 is TGTGCCACCTCACGACCGGGAACTTCCTACGAGCAGTACTTC.